This TCR beta chain was retrieved from a study of blood T cell repertoires in COVID-19. V lost 2 bases, J lost 2 bases, and 9 bases lay in between. The CDR3 consists of 14 residues. The V gene's germline CDR1 is SGHTA and CDR2 FQGNSA. Profiled with immunoSEQ multiplex PCR; TCRdb holds only in-frame clones, not every one. The repertoire holds 170,000 or so clones, with approximately 80% as singletons. This TCR was recovered from a woman aged 55-69 years with acute or convalescent COVID-19. The chain joins TRBV7-2 to TRBJ1-2, with TRBD1 as a possible D gene (6 bases). Sample: peripheral blood. CDR3 sequence: CASSLQGRNYGYTF. CDR3 DNA: TGTGCCAGCAGCTTACAGGGGCGAAACTATGGCTACACCTTC.